This entry lists 9 T cell receptor beta chains sequenced from one sample in a study of T cell repertoires in cytomegalovirus infection. No antigen is known for these receptors. TCRdb redid the calling of the reads with MiXCR, one entry per CDR3 protein. The repertoire holds roughly 990,000 distinct CDR3 sequences, 30% to 40% seen once, with 11% to 15% in the top ten. Sequences were derived from cultured CD8+ T cells from PBMCs, sampled from culture after CMV antigen stimulation. The receptors here all came from a human donor in good health (CMV status not recorded). Some clones in this sample may be carry-over from other donors' samples.

V and J are TRBV20-1 and TRBJ1-6, with TRBD1 as a possible D gene (6 bases). Germline V CDR1 and CDR2: DFQATT, SNEGSKA (reference sequence). The CDR3 extends over 14 amino acids. V was clipped by 3 bases and J by 9 bases, with 15 bases between them. The CDR3 DNA is TGCAGTGCTAGTATTAGGCAGGGGATTTCACCCCTCCACTTT. It translates to CSASIRQGISPLHF.

The V call is TRBV12-3 or TRBV12-4, the J call TRBJ1-2; maybe TRBD1 (5 bases). CDR3 length: 13 amino acids. V was cut by 3 bases and J by 8 bases, with 13 bases left in between. Here the CDR3 DNA reads TGTGCCAGCAGTTTGTCGGGGCTAAACGGCTACACCTTC. Translating it yields CASSLSGLNGYTF.

This sequence joins TRBV6-2 or TRBV6-3 and TRBJ2-3; possible D gene TRBD2, 5 bases. The V gene's germline CDR1 is MNHEY and CDR2 SVGEGT. The CDR3 length is 13 residues. V dropped 6 bases and J dropped 7 bases, with 14 bases sitting between them. CDR3 residues: CASRLVGANTQYF. The CDR3 bases are TGTGCCAGCAGGCTCGTGGGAGCGAATACGCAGTATTTT.

This rearrangement joins TRBV13 to TRBJ2-3, with 7 bases lining up with TRBD2. V lost 7 bases to trimming and J lost 2 bases; unmatched junction nucleotides: 6. The V gene's germline CDR1 is PRHDT and CDR2 FYEKMQ (reference sequence). CDR3 length: 14 amino acids. The CDR3 loop reads CASKGAGFTDTQYF. In nucleotides, the CDR3 is TGTGCCAGCAAGGGAGCGGGGTTCACAGATACGCAGTATTTT.

At least ten counts were recorded for this clonotype. This chain connects TRBV7-2 to TRBJ1-1; 8 bases match TRBD1. CDR3 length equals 16 residues. CDR1 is SGHTA and CDR2 is FQGNSA in the germline V gene. V was clipped by 6 bases and J by 4 bases; unmatched bases: 13. The CDR3 here is CASSLTGGWAITEAFF. DNA of the CDR3: TGTGCCAGCAGTTTAACAGGGGGTTGGGCGATCACTGAAGCTTTCTTT.

With respect to this clonotype: One end of the junction does not line up with germline, which may come from a read error. This chain's CDR3 is CANSPGQGDQPQHF. The CDR3 DNA sequence: TGTGCCAACAGCCCGGGACAGGGGGATCAGCCCCAGCATTTT. The chain combines TRBV4-1 with TRBJ1-5; 11 nucleotides match TRBD1. The CDR3 sequence is 14 residues long. The V gene's germline CDR1 is MGHRA and CDR2 YSYEKL.

This clonotype was seen at least ten times. The chain recombines TRBV7-6 with TRBJ2-1; D not resolved. The CDR3 covers 13 residues. Between the trimmed V and J ends, which lost 0 bases and 6 bases, there was a span of 6 bases. Germline loops: CDR1 SGHVS, CDR2 FNYEAQ. The CDR3 nucleotides are TGTGCCAGCAGCTTAGCTCTGTCCAATGAGCAGTTCTTC. Translating gives CASSLALSNEQFF.

This rearrangement joins TRBV10-3 to TRBJ1-1; TRBD1 matches at 9 bases. From germline, CDR1 is ENHRY and CDR2 SYGVKD. CDR3 length: 13 amino acids. J was trimmed by 5 bases and V by 3 bases; bases with no gene match: 1. Here the CDR3 DNA reads TGTGCCATCAGTGAACAGGGGGCGACTGAAGCTTTCTTT. It yields the protein CAISEQGATEAFF.

This clonotype showed up just a few times. V is TRBV9 and J is TRBJ2-1, with a possible D match to TRBD1 (5 bases). This CDR3 is built from 13 residues. Germline values: CDR1 SGDLS, CDR2 YYNGEE. Trimming took 2 bases from V and 8 from J, leaving 11 bases between them. This CDR3 reads CASSVSGSDEQFF. DNA for the CDR3: TGTGCCAGCAGCGTCTCAGGGTCCGATGAGCAGTTCTTC.